The rows below give T cell receptor beta chains drawn from one sample of a study of shared clonotypes between healthy human individuals. Produced via immunoSEQ multiplex PCR; TCRdb's table is partial and in-frame only. Counted here are a few hundred thousand clones, 80% to 90% occurring once; the ten biggest clones make up around 15%. Sequencing used memory CD8+ T cells sorted from blood. Source of these receptors: a man aged 18-30 years in good health. The CDR3 runs from the conserved cysteine through the conserved F or W. A D gene is named only where the DNA matches it firmly. A row's size may be missing; if present it is once, few, many or a size class.

J gene,V gene,D gene,clone size,CDR3 protein,CDR3 DNA
TRBJ2-7,TRBV4-3,.,.,CASSQDRGFYEQYF,TGCGCCAGCAGCCAAGATCGGGGATTCTACGAGCAGTACTTC
TRBJ1-1,TRBV7-6,.,.,CASSPHGGGSTEAFF,TGTGCCAGCAGCCCCCATGGGGGGGGGAGCACTGAAGCTTTCTTT
TRBJ2-7,TRBV4-2,TRBD2,.,CASSLGGSSYEQYF,TGTGCCAGCAGCCTGGGCGGGAGCTCCTACGAGCAGTACTTC
TRBJ2-2,TRBV19,TRBD1,.,CASSYPGGAGNTGELFF,TGTGCCAGTAGTTACCCAGGGGGCGCCGGTAACACCGGGGAGCTGTTTTTT
TRBJ2-2,TRBV5-1,.,.,CASSRSQGGDTGELFF,TGCGCCAGCAGCCGGAGCCAGGGCGGGGACACCGGGGAGCTGTTTTTT
TRBJ2-7,TRBV19,.,.,CASSIALGYEQYF,TGTGCCAGTAGTATAGCCCTTGGCTACGAGCAGTACTTC
TRBJ1-2,TRBV13,.,.,CASSLGANYGYTF,TGTGCCAGCAGCTTAGGGGCGAACTATGGCTACACCTTC
TRBJ2-5,TRBV7-9,TRBD1,.,CASSPGTGGQETQYF,TGTGCCAGCAGCCCCGGGACAGGGGGACAAGAGACCCAGTACTTC
TRBJ2-7,TRBV13,TRBD1,many,CASSLEGTGPEQYF,TGTGCCAGCAGCTTAGAAGGGACAGGGCCCGAGCAGTACTTC
TRBJ2-7,TRBV27,.,.,CASSLEGASLYEQYF,TGTGCCAGCAGTTTGGAGGGGGCATCTTTATACGAGCAGTACTTC
TRBJ2-7,TRBV6-1,TRBD2,few,CASSDNSGTPYEQYF,TGTGCCAGCAGTGATAATAGCGGGACCCCCTACGAGCAGTACTTC
TRBJ1-1,TRBV2,TRBD1,.,CASSSFQGDEAFF,TGTGCCAGCAGTTCCTTTCAGGGGGATGAAGCTTTCTTT
TRBJ2-3,TRBV12-2,.,once,CASRYREREGENTDTQYF,TGTGCAAGTCGCTATCGTGAGCGGGAGGGCGAGAACACAGATACGCAGTATTTT
TRBJ1-1,TRBV4-1,.,.,CASSQDGFEAFF,TGCGCCAGCAGCCAAGACGGTTTTGAAGCTTTCTTT
TRBJ2-7,TRBV6-6,.,.,CASSHGAGLPYEQYF,TGTGCCAGCAGCCACGGGGCAGGCCTACCCTACGAGCAGTACTTC
TRBJ2-1,TRBV27,.,.,CASSWIQGGDEQFF,TGTGCCAGCAGTTGGATACAGGGAGGGGATGAGCAGTTCTTC
TRBJ2-7,TRBV27,TRBD2,.,CASSWGTSGGYEQYF,TGTGCCAGCAGTTGGGGGACTAGCGGGGGCTACGAGCAGTACTTC
TRBJ1-2,TRBV6-5,.,.,CASSPTPTSYGYTF,TGTGCCAGCAGTCCAACCCCAACCAGCTATGGCTACACCTTC
TRBJ1-2,TRBV27,TRBD1,.,CASSQFRGGLANYGYTF,TGTGCCAGCAGTCAGTTCAGGGGGGGCCTAGCTAACTATGGCTACACCTTC
TRBJ1-2,TRBV6-5,.,.,CASSRRDTRYGYTF,TGTGCCAGCAGTCGCCGGGACACCAGATATGGCTACACCTTC
TRBJ1-6,TRBV28,TRBD1,.,CASSLPITGTGDSPLHF,TGTGCCAGCAGTTTACCAATCACCGGGACAGGGGATTCACCCCTCCACTTT
TRBJ1-1,TRBV30,.,.,CAWEDQGYTEAFF,TGTGCCTGGGAAGACCAGGGTTACACTGAAGCTTTCTTT
TRBJ2-7,TRBV27,.,.,CASRFTQETYEQYF,TGTGCCAGCAGGTTCACCCAGGAAACCTACGAGCAGTACTTC
TRBJ1-5,TRBV11-2,.,.,CASSLEAASNQPQHF,TGTGCCAGCAGCTTAGAGGCAGCTAGCAATCAGCCCCAGCATTTT
TRBJ2-1,TRBV2,.,.,CASSAGTMGDEQFF,TGTGCCAGCAGTGCCGGGACGATGGGGGATGAGCAGTTCTTC
TRBJ1-1,TRBV7-6,TRBD1,.,CASSSGQGRKGVEAFF,TGTGCCAGCAGCTCTGGACAGGGGAGGAAGGGCGTTGAAGCTTTCTTT
TRBJ1-1,TRBV19,.,.,CASSIAENTEAFF,TGTGCCAGTAGTATAGCTGAGAACACTGAAGCTTTCTTT
TRBJ2-1,TRBV6-5,TRBD2,.,CASSLAGGRYNEQFF,TGTGCCAGCAGTTTAGCGGGAGGGCGGTACAATGAGCAGTTCTTC
TRBJ2-7,TRBV15,.,.,CATSMGETYEQYF,TGTGCCACCAGCATGGGCGAAACCTACGAGCAGTACTTC
TRBJ2-5,TRBV4-1,.,.,CASSPSGGGETQYF,TGCGCCAGCAGCCCTTCGGGGGGCGGAGAGACCCAGTACTTC
TRBJ2-7,TRBV2,.,.,CASRALAGSYEQYF,TGTGCCAGCCGGGCCCTGGCGGGTTCCTACGAGCAGTACTTC
TRBJ2-5,TRBV9,.,once,CASSVASDNQETQYF,TGTGCCAGCAGCGTAGCTAGCGACAACCAAGAGACCCAGTACTTC
TRBJ2-5,TRBV19,.,.,CASSVTGVPLTTQYF,TGTGCCAGTAGTGTTACAGGTGTCCCCTTGACGACCCAGTACTTC
TRBJ2-1,TRBV7-2,.,.,CASSPSGGFLYNEQFF,TGTGCCAGCAGCCCTAGTGGTGGTTTCTTATACAATGAGCAGTTCTTC
TRBJ2-7,TRBV9,TRBD2,.,CASSVGELAAIYEQYF,TGTGCCAGCAGCGTAGGGGAACTAGCGGCAATCTACGAGCAGTACTTC
TRBJ2-2,TRBV29-1,.,.,CSVEVGTGELFF,TGCAGCGTTGAAGTGGGTACCGGGGAGCTGTTTTTT
TRBJ2-3,TRBV28,TRBD2,.,CASSQGRGAGTDTQYF,TGTGCCAGCAGCCAAGGGCGGGGGGCTGGCACAGATACGCAGTATTTT
TRBJ2-7,TRBV7-8,.,.,CASSLRGSYEQYF,TGTGCCAGCAGCTTGCGGGGTAGCTACGAGCAGTACTTC
TRBJ2-7,TRBV27,.,few,CASSSQGSYEQYF,TGTGCCAGCAGTTCCCAGGGCTCCTACGAGCAGTACTTC
TRBJ1-6,TRBV11-2,.,.,CASSLEGRGSVSPLHF,TGTGCCAGCAGCTTAGAAGGGAGGGGGTCAGTTTCACCCCTCCACTTT
TRBJ2-6,TRBV30,TRBD1,.,CAWSEAGTGYSGANVLTF,TGTGCCTGGAGTGAAGCCGGGACAGGCTACTCTGGGGCCAACGTCCTGACTTTC
TRBJ1-1,TRBV7-9,.,.,CASSLGGASPEAFF,TGTGCCAGCAGCTTAGGGGGAGCGTCCCCTGAAGCTTTCTTT
TRBJ1-2,TRBV19,TRBD1,once,CASRLQENRGRNDGYTF,TGTGCCAGTCGTCTCCAAGAGAACAGGGGGCGCAATGATGGCTACACCTTC
TRBJ2-7,TRBV6-1,.,.,CASSPEAGPYEQYF,TGTGCCAGCAGTCCGGAGGCAGGGCCCTACGAGCAGTACTTC
TRBJ2-1,TRBV10-2,TRBD2,.,CASSLAGGGNEQFF,TGCGCCAGCAGTTTAGCGGGAGGGGGCAATGAGCAGTTCTTC
TRBJ2-1,TRBV29-1,.,few,CSVEDGPISGNEQFF,TGCAGCGTTGAAGATGGCCCCATTTCAGGCAATGAGCAGTTCTTC
TRBJ1-3,TRBV5-6,.,.,CASSHWGGGNTIYF,TGTGCCAGCAGCCATTGGGGCGGTGGAAACACCATATATTTT
TRBJ2-3,TRBV13,.,.,CASSLRTTLTDTQYF,TGTGCCAGCAGCCTAAGGACTACTCTCACAGATACGCAGTATTTT
TRBJ2-5,TRBV9,.,once,CASSAGKGAAGTQYF,TGTGCCAGCAGCGCCGGGAAAGGGGCCGCGGGGACCCAGTACTTC
TRBJ1-1,TRBV7-9,.,.,CASSLARTVGAFF,TGTGCCAGCAGCTTAGCCCGGACGGTTGGAGCTTTCTTT
TRBJ1-2,TRBV18,.,.,CASSPREVNIYGYTF,TGTGCCAGCTCACCACGGGAAGTCAACATCTATGGCTACACCTTC
TRBJ1-5,TRBV7-8,TRBD1,.,CASSLKATGGYQPQHF,TGTGCCAGCAGCTTAAAGGCGACAGGGGGCTACCAGCCCCAGCATTTT
TRBJ2-7,TRBV11-2,.,.,CASSLEASSYEQYF,TGTGCCAGCAGCTTAGAAGCCAGCTCCTACGAGCAGTACTTC
TRBJ1-1,TRBV7-9,.,.,CASSPVDKMNTEAFF,TGTGCCAGCAGCCCCGTAGACAAAATGAACACTGAAGCTTTCTTT
TRBJ2-7,TRBV4-1,.,.,CASSQNYDTSVYEQYF,TGCGCCAGCAGCCAAAACTACGACACGAGTGTCTACGAGCAGTACTTC
TRBJ2-7,TRBV10-3,TRBD1,.,CAISIDRGYEQYF,TGTGCCATCAGTATCGACAGGGGCTACGAGCAGTACTTC
TRBJ1-4,TRBV27,.,.,CASSPRRALGNEKLFF,TGTGCCAGCAGTCCCCGGAGAGCCCTAGGTAATGAAAAACTGTTTTTT
TRBJ2-7,TRBV5-4,.,.,CASSIHAAYEQYF,TGTGCCAGCAGCATCCACGCCGCCTACGAGCAGTACTTC
TRBJ2-1,TRBV9,.,.,CASSVVGDNEQFF,TGTGCCAGCAGCGTAGTTGGGGACAATGAGCAGTTCTTC
TRBJ2-5,TRBV28,.,.,CASSFLAYTPLQETQYF,TGTGCCAGCAGTTTCCTTGCGTACACTCCACTCCAGGAGACCCAGTACTTC